The table lists the clone carrying this T cell receptor (beta chain) with a few counts. The antigen is undetermined. This entry comes from a study of beta chain features in type 1 diabetes. General observations from the study: PCR might show a preference for shorter templates, equally across patients and controls. Type 1 diabetes patients had moderately but significantly shorter TCRB CDR3s in all four CD4+ subsets. There was no resolution here of whether HLA type influences TCRB rearrangement. Compared to healthy donors, patients appeared to have naive, central memory and Treg TCRB repertoires that were more alike.

Since all of the isolated RNA was reverse transcribed, expressed TCRB transcripts were what got sequenced. An average approximately 3.5 million reads came from naive, central memory and regulatory T cell samples. This table comes from immunoSEQ multiplex PCR, and its TCRdb copy is limited to in-frame clones, with some not included. The data contain 100,000 to 150,000 clones, roughly 10% of them singletons. The CDR3 has 14 residues. The germline CDR1 and CDR2 sequences are SNHLY and FYNNEI. The trim removed 5 bases at V and 4 bases at J, leaving 2 bases unmatched. The clonotype originates from a man aged 25-45 years with type 1 diabetes. The specimen was central memory CD4+ T cells from blood. V and J are TRBV2 and TRBJ2-1, with 10 bases identical to TRBD2. The CDR3 DNA is TGTGCCAGCAGTCTAGCGGGGGTTTACAATGAGCAGTTCTTC. Protein sequence: CASSLAGVYNEQFF.